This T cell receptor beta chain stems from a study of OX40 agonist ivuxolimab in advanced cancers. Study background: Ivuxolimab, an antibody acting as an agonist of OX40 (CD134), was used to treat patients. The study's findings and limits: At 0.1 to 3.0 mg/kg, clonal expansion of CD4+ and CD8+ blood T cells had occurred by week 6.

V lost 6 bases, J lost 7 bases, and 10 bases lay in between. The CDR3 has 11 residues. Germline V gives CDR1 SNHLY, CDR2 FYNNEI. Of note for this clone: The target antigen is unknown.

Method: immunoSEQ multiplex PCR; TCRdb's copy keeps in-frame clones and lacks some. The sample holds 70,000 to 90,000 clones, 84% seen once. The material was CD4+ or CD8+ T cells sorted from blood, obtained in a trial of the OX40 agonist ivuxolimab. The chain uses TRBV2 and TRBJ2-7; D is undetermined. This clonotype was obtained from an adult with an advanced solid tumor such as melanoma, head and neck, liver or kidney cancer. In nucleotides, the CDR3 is TGTGCCAGCAGCGCGATACGGGAGCAGTACTTC. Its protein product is CASSAIREQYF.